These 21 T cell receptor beta chains came from one sample sequenced in a study of blood T cell repertoires in COVID-19 (dated by TCRdb to the early 2020s). Library method: the immunoSEQ multiplex PCR assay. The table was pulled from immuneACCESS by TCRdb, which kept in-frame rearrangements only. Such tables lose some clones; where checked, under half of the loss comes from unresolved V genes, and the rest has no known cause. The sample table holds around 130,000 clones, of which about 80% were seen once. The top ten constitute 1.5% to 2% of the sample. Sequencing was performed on PBMCs or T cells enriched from blood (not recorded which). These receptors all stem from a woman under 30 who had been exposed to COVID-19.

Written as DNA, the CDR3 is TGCGCCAGCAGCCCCGGGACATTGCAAGAGACCCAGTACTTC. Translated: CASSPGTLQETQYF. The chain combines TRBV5-1 with TRBJ2-5; TRBD1 is a possible D gene (6 bases). V lost 4 bases, J lost 2 bases, and 12 bases lay in between. The CDR3 spans 14 residues. Germline loops: CDR1 SGHRS, CDR2 YFSETQ.

The V gene is TRBV6-1, the J gene TRBJ1-5; 7 positions match TRBD1. Germline V lookup: CDR1 MNHNS, CDR2 SASEGT. The CDR3 totals 16 residues. Trimming took 4 bases from V and 1 from J; bases not matched to a gene: 7. As DNA, the CDR3 is TGTGCCAGCAGTGGAGACAGGGTGTGGAGCAATCAGCCCCAGCATTTT. It is translated as CASSGDRVWSNQPQHF.

Worth noting for this clone: The sample carries other DNA sequences with the same CDR3. This chain uses TRBV3-1 (or the pseudogene TRBV3-2) with TRBJ2-7; no firm D call. The CDR3 is made up of 12 amino acids. Per the germline V gene, CDR1 is LGHDT and CDR2 is YNNKEL (reference sequence). V lost 1 base and J 4 bases, leaving 5 bases between the germline ends. The chain's CDR3 is CASSQVEYEQYF. CDR3 in DNA: TGTGCCAGCAGCCAAGTTGAGTACGAGCAGTACTTC.

The chain is built from TRBV7-9 and TRBJ1-1; a possible D gene is TRBD1 (5 bases). The V gene lost 2 bases and the J gene lost 6 bases, with 16 bases spanning the gap. Germline values: CDR1 SEHNR, CDR2 FQNEAQ (reference sequence). The CDR3 sequence is 15 residues long. As DNA, the CDR3 is TGTGCCAGCAGCTTAACTGGAGGGGAATTCTCTGAAGCTTTCTTT. Translation: CASSLTGGEFSEAFF.

V usage is TRBV6-5 and J usage is TRBJ2-5; D perhaps matches TRBD2 (5 bases). The V gene lost 4 bases and the J gene lost 4 bases, with 16 bases spanning the gap. Germline V gene sequence: CDR1 MNHEY, CDR2 SVGAGI. This CDR3 contains 15 residues. This CDR3 is CASSSPGTATETQYF. As DNA, the CDR3 is TGTGCCAGCAGTTCACCGGGAACTGCTACAGAGACCCAGTACTTC.

The genes are TRBV7-2 and TRBJ2-5; 8 positions agree with TRBD1. The CDR3 contains 14 residues. After removal of 5 bases from V and 5 bases from J, the junction contained 7 bases not matched to a gene. Germline V CDR1 and CDR2: SGHTA, FQGNSA. CDR3 nucleotides: TGTGCCAGCAGCGCGCAGGGGGCGGGGGAGACCCAGTACTTC. It translates to CASSAQGAGETQYF.

The chain carries TRBV11-2 and TRBJ1-2; 7 bases agree with TRBD1. The CDR3 consists of 15 residues. Germline CDR1 SGHAT, CDR2 FQNNGV. After removal of 5 bases from V and 5 bases from J, the junction contained 11 bases not matched to a gene. The CDR3 DNA follows: TGTGCCAGCAGCCCAGAGGAGACAGGGTCGTATGGCTACACCTTC. Amino acid sequence: CASSPEETGSYGYTF.

The chain employs TRBV7-2 and TRBJ1-2, with 7 bases identical to TRBD1. Germline loops: CDR1 SGHTA, CDR2 FQGNSA. The J segment lost 0 bases and the V segment lost 2 bases, leaving 3 bases of the junction unmatched. The CDR3 covers 15 residues. The CDR3 coding sequence is TGTGCCAGCAGCTTAAGGGACAGAGCTAACTATGGCTACACCTTC. Its protein is CASSLRDRANYGYTF.

The rearrangement links TRBV11-2 to TRBJ1-2, with a possible D match to TRBD1 (6 bases). CDR3 length: 15 amino acids. Germline assignment: CDR1 SGHAT and CDR2 FQNNGV. V was cut by 5 bases and J by 7 bases, with 20 bases left in between. The CDR3 nucleotides are TGTGCCAGCAGCAGCAGGGGAGTACCTTCGGCTGGCTACACCTTC. This gives the protein CASSSRGVPSAGYTF.

V and J are TRBV10-3 and TRBJ2-7; 8 bases agree with TRBD2. With V trimmed by 2 bases and J by 2 bases, 5 bases remained unmatched. CDR3 length: 15 amino acids. Germline V gives CDR1 ENHRY, CDR2 SYGVKD. Written as DNA, the CDR3 is TGTGCCATCAGTGAGAGTAGCGGGACCCCCTACGAGCAGTACTTC. Translation gives CAISESSGTPYEQYF.

V is TRBV2 and J is TRBJ2-3; 8 positions agree with TRBD2. CDR1 and CDR2 (germline): SNHLY, FYNNEI. The CDR3 extends over 16 amino acids. Unmatched junction bases numbered 6, after V lost 4 bases and J lost 0 bases. CDR3 in DNA: TGTGCCAGCAGTGGCCCCACTAGCGGTAGCACAGATACGCAGTATTTT. Translated: CASSGPTSGSTDTQYF.

This clone was recorded once. The CDR3 sequence: CAWNARAYEQYF. In DNA, the CDR3 is TGTGCCTGGAACGCCAGGGCCTACGAGCAGTACTTC. The chain recombines TRBV30 with TRBJ2-7; maybe TRBD1 (5 bases). CDR1 is GTSNPN and CDR2 is SVGIG in the germline V gene (reference sequence). The V gene lost 4 bases and the J gene lost 2 bases, with 9 bases spanning the gap. The CDR3 is made up of 12 amino acids.

This chain joins TRBV7-8 and TRBJ2-2; 11 bases are a match to TRBD2. CDR3 size: 17 residues. V dropped 1 base and J dropped 5; count of bases not matched to a gene: 6. The germline V gene has CDR1 SGHVS and CDR2 FQNEAQ. The CDR3 protein is CASSLVLGLAATGELFF. The CDR3 DNA reads as TGTGCCAGCAGCTTAGTATTGGGACTAGCGGCAACCGGGGAGCTGTTTTTT.

V usage is TRBV28 and J usage is TRBJ1-2; tentative D call: TRBD1 (6 bases). CDR3 size: 15 residues. With 6 bases removed from V and 6 bases from J, the gap between germline ends came to 20 bases. CDR1 is MDHEN, CDR2 SYDVKM, per germline. Here the CDR3 DNA reads TGTGCCAGCAGCCGACCACCCGGGACACTCAATGGCTACACCTTC. Its protein product is CASSRPPGTLNGYTF.

This rearrangement joins TRBV19 to TRBJ2-1; D call uncertain. Germline CDR1 and CDR2: LNHDA and SQIVND (reference sequence). The V end was cut by 3 bases, the J end by 5 bases, with 8 bases between. This CDR3 spans 13 amino acids. The CDR3 reads CASSINSNNEQFF. For the CDR3, the DNA is TGTGCCAGTAGTATCAACAGCAACAATGAGCAGTTCTTC.

The CDR3 sequence is CAIRGGRDSGNTIYF. As DNA, the CDR3 is TGTGCCATCAGGGGCGGGAGAGACTCTGGAAACACCATATATTTT. The rearrangement uses TRBV10-3 and TRBJ1-3, with D unresolved. With 6 bases removed from V and 0 bases from J, the gap between germline ends came to 12 bases. Germline V gene data show CDR1 as ENHRY and CDR2 as SYGVKD. CDR3 length: 15 residues.

The V gene is TRBV4-1, the J gene TRBJ2-5, with 8 positions matching TRBD2. V trimming: 4 bases; J trimming: 3 bases; junction bases outside the gene matches: 1. Germline V gene data show CDR1 as MGHRA and CDR2 as YSYEKL. The CDR3 consists of 13 residues. CDR3 sequence reads: CASSLSGKETQYF. For the CDR3, the DNA is TGCGCCAGCAGCCTTAGCGGGAAAGAGACCCAGTACTTC.

The chain has TRBV9 and TRBJ1-5; the D gene is possibly TRBD1 (6 bases). Germline CDR1 is SGDLS and CDR2 is YYNGEE. This CDR3 spans 14 amino acids. V was cut by 0 bases and J by 7 bases, with 11 bases left in between. The CDR3 nucleotides are TGTGCCAGCAGCGTAGCGGGGGGCTGGCAGCCCCAGCATTTT. This gives the protein CASSVAGGWQPQHF.

J is TRBJ2-7 and V is TRBV5-1; a weak D match, TRBD1 (7 bases). The germline gives CDR1 SGHRS, CDR2 YFSETQ. The CDR3 has 15 residues. Trimming cost V 4 bases and J 4 bases, with 18 bases left between them. In DNA form, the CDR3 reads TGCGCCAGCAGCCAGGAGGGGGCGCTCGGTTACGAGCAGTACTTC. Its protein product is CASSQEGALGYEQYF. The whole variable domain, filled in from reference TRBV5-1 and TRBJ2-7, reads KAGVTQTPRYLIKTRGQQVTLSCSPISGHRSVSWYQQTPGQGLQFLFEYFSETQRNKGNFPGRFSGRQFSNSRSEMNVSTLELGDSALYLCASSQEGALGYEQYFGPGTRLTVT.

The chain combines TRBV3-1 (or the pseudogene TRBV3-2) with TRBJ2-1, with no clear D. Trimming cost V 4 bases and J 5 bases, with 6 bases left between them. Germline V gene sequence: CDR1 LGHDT, CDR2 YNNKEL (reference sequence). This CDR3 has 12 residues. This CDR3 is CASSRLDNEQFF. The CDR3 nucleotides read TGTGCCAGCAGCCGGCTAGACAATGAGCAGTTCTTC.

This chain joins TRBV7-6 and TRBJ1-2, with a possible D match to TRBD1 (5 bases). Looked up from germline, CDR1 is SGHVS and CDR2 is FNYEAQ. The V gene lost 4 bases and the J gene lost 5 bases, with 11 bases spanning the gap. The CDR3 length is 13 residues. The chain's CDR3 is CASSYSGGYGYTF. CDR3 DNA sequence: TGTGCCAGCAGCTACTCCGGGGGATATGGCTACACCTTC.